Included here is one T cell receptor beta chain sequence, with context. This clonotype is identified as medium-sized (0.01 to 0.1%). The specificity of this receptor is unknown. The input lacks base qualities; no much larger clone sits a single base away. This entry belongs to a study of circulating CD8 cells and anti-PD-1 response in melanoma (dated by TCRdb to 2019 to 2021). For the wider study: Patients received nivolumab intravenously at 3 mg/kg every 2 weeks. The melanoma cohort had about 13 patients, seven of whom got anti-PD-1 as first-line therapy, while the other six had previously had targeted therapy or immunotherapy. Patients with complete or partial responses were classified as responders; those with stable or progressive disease (RECIST v1.1) as non-responders. The TCR repertoire analysis included roughly eleven melanoma patients, of whom 7 were non-responders and 4 were responders. On on-treatment samples, PD-1 was detected using a biotinylated anti-human IgG4 antibody.

What the authors observed across the whole study: Because material was limited, most experiments were generally run without replicates. Tumor material was not accessible, so tumor reactivity was assessed by peptide assays on expanded sorted subsets instead. Only baseline and M1 samples from a small cohort with few responders were used in the published TCR repertoire comparisons. Repertoires were largely private between subsets, with under 8% of TRB clonotypes shared at M1; sharing was highest between DPOS and TIGIT. The highest diversity was observed in the DNEG repertoire, similar and higher clonality was shown by the PD-1 and DPOS repertoires, and the lowest diversity was found in the TIGIT repertoires. The cohort included both treatment-naive and previously treated patients, and the authors noted that this mix could influence results.

Using a BD FACSAria II cell sorter, four subsets defined by PD-1 and/or TIGIT were sorted out of live CD3+CD8+TCRalphabeta+ cells. Circulating CD8 T cells were sorted into four subsets by PD-1 and TIGIT expression to characterize their relevance to anti-PD-1 therapy response. For each sorted CD8 T-cell subset, both the TCR alpha and TCR beta chains were sequenced. Peripheral blood was collected before the first anti-PD-1 injection, after two injections and after four injections. Ficoll gradient centrifugation was used to isolate PBMCs immediately. Until use, PBMCs were kept cryopreserved in liquid nitrogen in RPMI containing roughly 20% FCS and approximately 10% DMSO. After thawing, PBMCs were stained with a viability dye plus antibodies against CD3, CD8alpha, TCRalphabeta, PD-1 and TIGIT. Total RNA was extracted with the RNeasy Kit, and every sample reached a RIN above 7. The CDR3 goes from the cysteine to the phenylalanine over 14 residues. The DNA shown is the 42-base CDR3, in frame from base 1. V loses 2 bases, J loses 3 bases, and the germline ends lie 11 bases apart. As encoded in the germline V gene (reference sequence), CDR1 is LNHDA while CDR2 is SQIVND.

TCRdb lists the instrument as NextSeq 500. The QIAseq Immune Repertoire RNA Library Kit, Human TCR Panel was used to prepare TCR libraries from 15 ng of total RNA. TCR libraries were sequenced on an Illumina NextSeq with a Mid Output V2 kit, and asymmetric 261x41 paired-end reads were used. Every TCR library was diluted down to about 3.7 nM, then pooled, denatured and loaded at roughly 0.93 pM. Turning to the authors' computational methods: TCR FASTQ files were processed in the QIAGEN GeneGlobe Data Analysis Center, and downstream analysis was performed in R 3.5.2. To get clonality, Shannon entropy was normalized by the log of the number of unique productive sequences and the result was subtracted from one. Fisher exact tests at 5% FDR, run separately within each subset, picked out TRA or TRB clonotypes whose abundance differed between baseline and M1. Clonotypes with differential abundance were put into four groups: emerging, expanding, contracting or non-expanding/contracting. Morisita's overlap index was used to measure repertoire overlap between patients. TCRdb reran the public reads through fastp at Q25 and MiXCR, keeping productive beta chains. Records with the same CDR3 protein are collapsed into one entry carrying the most frequent genes and DNA. For this entry, the V and J calls and clone size follow TCRdb and not the study's own pipeline. The sample table records some 1,700 distinct CDR3 sequences; about 9.8% of these occur just once. The top ten clonotypes cover 5% to 6.5% of the sample.

The V and J genes are TRBV19 and TRBJ2-7; the D gene is possibly TRBD1 or TRBD2, each agreeing over 5 bases. The sequence derives from a human donor with melanoma. The specimen was CD8+ T cells from PBMCs, collected at baseline or after one month of anti-PD-1 therapy (not recorded which). The CDR3 sequence is CASSIRGPYYEQYF. The DNA is TGTGCCAGTAGTATACGGGGCCCTTACTACGAGCAGTACTTC.